This T cell receptor (beta chain) stems from a study of PD-1 blockade in classical Hodgkin lymphoma. A word on this clone: Its matching antigen is unknown.

Following autologous stem cell transplantation, relapse occurred in every patient, and exposure to brentuximab vedotin varied. Responses achieved at best were complete response, partial response or progressive disease. Findings of the study overall: Anyone who began nivolumab under 1 year after ASCT was excluded.

The data were produced by immunoSEQ multiplex PCR, yet TCRdb's version contains in-frame clones alone and is incomplete. This table has 40,000 to 65,000 clones, about 85% appearing once. The material sequenced was peripheral blood mononuclear cells (PBMCs), taken at baseline. This TCR came from a human donor with classical Hodgkin lymphoma.

CDR3 amino acids: CASSRARPGTGVPDTQYF. In nucleotides, the CDR3 is TGTGCCAGCAGCCGAGCCCGACCAGGGACAGGGGTTCCAGATACGCAGTATTTT. The chain couples TRBV11-3 to TRBJ2-3; TRBD1 aligns across 10 bases. Germline CDR1 and CDR2: SGHNT and YENEEA. The CDR3 extends over 18 amino acids. After removal of 5 bases from V and 4 bases from J, the junction contained 15 bases not matched to a gene.